A selection of T cell receptor beta chains follows, all from one sample in a study of cytomegalovirus exposure and HLA in healthy donors. The method was immunoSEQ multiplex PCR; TCRdb's version includes in-frame clones alone and lacks a portion of them. The data contain around 250,000 clones, 70% to 90% of them singletons. The sample taken for sequencing was PBMCs. These receptor sequences come from a woman in her sixties or seventies in good health and CMV-seropositive. The CDR3 runs from the conserved cysteine through the conserved F or W. A D gene is named only where the DNA matches it firmly. For some rows the clone size is stated as once, few or many, or as a class when expanded; others skip it.

j_gene: TRBJ1-5
abundance: once
v_gene: TRBV6-5
d_gene: .
CDR3nt: TGTGCCAGCAGTTACTCAGTCAGGGCCAATCAGCCCCAGCATTTT
CDR3aa: CASSYSVRANQPQHF

j_gene: TRBJ1-4
abundance: .
v_gene: TRBV4-2
d_gene: TRBD1
CDR3nt: TGTGCCAGCAGCCAATCGACCGGGACAGGGTTACAAAAACTGTTTTTT
CDR3aa: CASSQSTGTGLQKLFF

j_gene: TRBJ1-1
abundance: .
v_gene: TRBV19
d_gene: .
CDR3nt: TGTGCCAGTAGGGGGACACCTCTGAACACTGAAGCTTTCTTT
CDR3aa: CASRGTPLNTEAFF

j_gene: TRBJ1-1
abundance: .
v_gene: TRBV6-5
d_gene: .
CDR3nt: TGTGCCAGCAGTTACGAGACGGAGGCTTTCTTT
CDR3aa: CASSYETEAFF

j_gene: TRBJ1-1
abundance: .
v_gene: TRBV6-5
d_gene: .
CDR3nt: TGTGCCAGCTCCTACGGGGGAGGGGCGCGAACTTTCTTT
CDR3aa: CASSYGGGARTFF

j_gene: TRBJ2-7
abundance: .
v_gene: TRBV4-2
d_gene: .
CDR3nt: TGTGCCAGCAGCCAAGGCGGACTCCCAAACCCCTACGAGCAGTACTTC
CDR3aa: CASSQGGLPNPYEQYF

j_gene: TRBJ2-1
abundance: once
v_gene: TRBV7-2
d_gene: TRBD2
CDR3nt: TGTGCCAGCAGCCCCCCGGGACTAGCGGGAGGGACGCAGTTCTTC
CDR3aa: CASSPPGLAGGTQFF

j_gene: TRBJ2-6
abundance: once
v_gene: TRBV28
d_gene: TRBD2
CDR3nt: TGTGCCAGCAGTTCCTGGACTAGCGGGAGGCGTCGAACCTCTGGGGCCAACGTCCTGACTTTC
CDR3aa: CASSSWTSGRRRTSGANVLTF

j_gene: TRBJ1-1
abundance: few
v_gene: TRBV28
d_gene: TRBD1
CDR3nt: TGTGCCAGCAGCCGAGGGGGACAGGCGACTGAAGCTTTCTTT
CDR3aa: CASSRGGQATEAFF

j_gene: TRBJ1-4
abundance: .
v_gene: TRBV4-1
d_gene: .
CDR3nt: TGCGCCAGCAGCCAAGAGGCAGTCCCCAGAAAACTGTTTTTT
CDR3aa: CASSQEAVPRKLFF

j_gene: TRBJ2-1
abundance: .
v_gene: TRBV27
d_gene: TRBD2
CDR3nt: TGTGCCAGCAGTCTAGCGGGACTCGGTGAGCAGTTCTTC
CDR3aa: CASSLAGLGEQFF

j_gene: TRBJ2-7
abundance: .
v_gene: TRBV18
d_gene: .
CDR3nt: TGTGCCAGCTCACCAGGAGCAAGGTCCTACGAGCAGTACTTC
CDR3aa: CASSPGARSYEQYF

j_gene: TRBJ2-1
abundance: few
v_gene: TRBV6-1
d_gene: TRBD1
CDR3nt: TGTGCCAGCAGTAGCCTCGGGACAGGGGGCTCAAGGCAGTTCTTC
CDR3aa: CASSSLGTGGSRQFF

j_gene: TRBJ2-7
abundance: .
v_gene: TRBV7-9
d_gene: .
CDR3nt: TGTTCCAGCAGCTTAGCGTCAGGGCTTGAAACCTACGAGCAGTACTTC
CDR3aa: CSSSLASGLETYEQYF

j_gene: TRBJ1-2
abundance: .
v_gene: TRBV6-5
d_gene: .
CDR3nt: TGTGCCAGCAGTGACGGGGTTGGCTACACCTTC
CDR3aa: CASSDGVGYTF

j_gene: TRBJ1-1
abundance: .
v_gene: TRBV5-1
d_gene: .
CDR3nt: TGCGCCAGCAGCCCGGGTTGGGGGCCGAGAACTGAAGCTTTCTTT
CDR3aa: CASSPGWGPRTEAFF